A single sample gave rise to the 18 T cell receptor beta chains below, sequenced in a study of shared clonotypes between healthy human individuals. Method: immunoSEQ multiplex PCR; TCRdb's copy keeps in-frame clones and lacks some. This sample carries millions of clones, more than 80% of them seen once, and the ten largest clones take under 0.45%. The sample was naive CD4+ T cells from PBMCs. Regarding subset: CD45RA+ positively selected. All receptors derive from a young man in good health. Some clones in this sample may be carry-over from other donors' samples.

This chain uses TRBV15 with TRBJ2-5, with TRBD2 matching 7 bases. The CDR3 consists of 20 residues. Germline V gene sequence: CDR1 LNHNV, CDR2 YYDKDF (reference sequence). After removal of 0 bases from V and 2 bases from J, the junction contained 18 bases not matched to a gene. In DNA form, the CDR3 reads TGTGCCACCAGCAGAGATTGGAGGAGGTTGGCTAGCGGATTACAAGAGACCCAGTACTTC. Translated: CATSRDWRRLASGLQETQYF.

The chain uses TRBV28 and TRBJ2-1, with D unclear. The CDR3 covers 13 residues. Looked up from germline, CDR1 is MDHEN and CDR2 is SYDVKM. The CDR3 DNA reads as TGTCTCGCCGGGCAGAGCTCCTACAATGAGCAGTTCTTC. Translation: CLAGQSSYNEQFF.

The count of this clone is one. V and J are TRBV5-8 and TRBJ1-1, with D tentatively TRBD1 (5 bases). The CDR3 length is 15 residues. The ends were cut back, 0 bases at V and 5 bases at J, with 14 bases in the middle. Germline CDR1 reads SGHTS; CDR2 reads YDEGEE. The DNA for the CDR3 is TGTGCCAGCAGCTTGGGGACGTGGTGGGGGACTGAAGCTTTCTTT. Translated, it gives CASSLGTWWGTEAFF.

The chain carries TRBV7-2 and TRBJ2-7; TRBD1 aligns across 11 bases. V was clipped by 0 bases and J by 4 bases; unmatched bases: 2. The CDR3 runs to 15 residues. Germline V gene sequence: CDR1 SGHTA, CDR2 FQGNSA. CDR3 coding DNA: TGTGCCAGCAGCTTAGCTTGGGACAGGGGGTACGAGCAGTACTTC. It yields the protein CASSLAWDRGYEQYF. The entire variable domain, with the rest obtained from reference TRBV7-2 and TRBJ2-7, is as follows: GAGVSQSPSNKVTEKGKDVELRCDPISGHTALYWYRQSLGQGLEFLIYFQGNSAPDKSGLPSDRFSAERTGGSVSTLTIQRTQQEDSAVYLCASSLAWDRGYEQYFGPGTRLTVT.

This chain uses TRBV6-6 with TRBJ1-5; TRBD1 might be the D (5 bases). The ends were cut back, 5 bases at V and 2 bases at J, with 16 bases in the middle. Looked up from germline, CDR1 is MNHNY and CDR2 is SVGAGI (reference sequence). This CDR3 contains 16 residues. The CDR3 nucleotides read TGTGCCAGCAGTGCAAGGCCCTTAGGGGGCAATCAGCCCCAGCATTTT. Translated: CASSARPLGGNQPQHF.

This chain uses TRBV7-9 with TRBJ1-4; TRBD1 agrees at 9 bases. This CDR3 is 17 amino acids long. The V gene end was trimmed by 1 base and the J gene end by 2 bases; junction bases not matched to a gene: 5. Germline assignment: CDR1 SEHNR and CDR2 FQNEAQ (reference sequence). For the CDR3, the DNA is TGTGCCAGCAGCTTAGGGACAGGGGATGTGACTAATGAAAAACTGTTTTTT. Protein sequence: CASSLGTGDVTNEKLFF.

The chain is built from TRBV28 and TRBJ1-2, with TRBD1 matching over 9 bases. J was trimmed by 4 bases and V by 4 bases; bases with no gene match: 10. The CDR3 covers 16 residues. The germline gives CDR1 MDHEN, CDR2 SYDVKM. CDR3 amino acids: CASSSATGGGFYGYTF. In DNA form, the CDR3 reads TGTGCCAGCAGTTCCGCGACAGGGGGTGGATTCTATGGCTACACCTTC.

About this clone itself: This same CDR3 is encoded by further DNA sequences in the sample. The chain's CDR3 is CSVGGLAGLNEQFF. The CDR3, as DNA: TGCAGCGTTGGGGGACTAGCGGGACTCAATGAGCAGTTCTTC. The chain links TRBV29-1 to TRBJ2-1; 13 positions agree with TRBD2. Germline trimming cut 4 bases from V and 6 bases from J; bases unmatched to any gene: 3. Germline CDR1 is SQVTM and CDR2 is ANQGSEA. CDR3 length: 14 residues.

The rearrangement links TRBV7-7 to TRBJ1-4; D gene unclear. The CDR3 has 13 amino acids. Germline CDR1 is SSHAT and CDR2 is FNYEAQ (reference sequence). With 1 base removed from V and 8 bases from J, the gap between germline ends came to 8 bases. The CDR3 here is CASSLDLGEKLFF. CDR3 DNA: TGTGCCAGCAGCTTAGACTTAGGCGAAAAACTGTTTTTT.

V usage is TRBV18 and J usage is TRBJ2-7; D not resolved. Trimming removed 2 bases at V and 3 bases at J, with 11 bases between. Looked up from germline, CDR1 is KGHSH and CDR2 is LQKENI. The CDR3 is 14 amino acids. CDR3 nucleotide sequence: TGTGCCAGCTCACCAATTGCCATTTACTACGAGCAGTACTTC. As protein: CASSPIAIYYEQYF.

The chain uses TRBV25-1 and TRBJ2-7; tentatively, D is TRBD1 or TRBD2 (5 bases each). Germline assignment: CDR1 MGHDK and CDR2 SYGVNS. This CDR3 contains 14 residues. Between the trimmed V and J ends, which lost 3 bases and 9 bases, there was a span of 18 bases. The CDR3 region has the DNA TGTGCCAGCAGTGATCGGGGCACATCAAGCGGGCAGTACTTC. It yields the protein CASSDRGTSSGQYF.

The J gene is TRBJ2-7, the V gene TRBV5-1; 7 bases align to TRBD1. The V gene end was trimmed by 4 bases and the J gene end by 6 bases; junction bases not matched to a gene: 7. The CDR3 runs 13 residues. The germline gives CDR1 SGHRS, CDR2 YFSETQ. CDR3 sequence reads: CASSGDRASEQYF. In DNA, the CDR3 is TGCGCCAGCAGCGGCGACAGGGCGTCCGAGCAGTACTTC.

The J gene is TRBJ2-7, the V gene TRBV29-1; 8 bases are a match to TRBD1. Losses at the gene ends were 4 bases for V and 1 base for J; bases not matched to a gene: 3. In germline, CDR1 is SQVTM, CDR2 ANQGSEA. The CDR3 has 13 amino acids. CDR3 DNA: TGCAGCGTTGGACAGGGGAGTTCCTACGAGCAGTACTTC. Translating it yields CSVGQGSSYEQYF.

In its sample, this clone was seen a few times. The chain couples TRBV4-1 to TRBJ1-5; possible D gene TRBD1, 6 bases. V was cut by 4 bases and J by 5 bases, with 15 bases left in between. CDR1 and CDR2 from the germline V gene are MGHRA and YSYEKL. The CDR3 sequence is 15 residues long. The CDR3 sequence: CASSPRGLKDQPQHF. The CDR3 nucleotides read TGCGCCAGCAGCCCGAGGGGGTTGAAGGATCAGCCCCAGCATTTT.

The chain has TRBV5-4 and TRBJ2-1; no clear D gene. V gave up 1 base and J gave up 9 bases, with 8 bases separating them. This CDR3 comprises 12 residues. Germline V gives CDR1 SGHNT, CDR2 YYREEE (reference sequence). CDR3 protein: CASSLQSAEQFF. In nucleotides, the CDR3 is TGTGCCAGCAGCTTGCAAAGCGCTGAGCAGTTCTTC.

This clone showed up just a few times. Distinct nucleotide sequences in the sample also encode this CDR3. The chain links TRBV28 to TRBJ1-1; 7 bases fit TRBD1. The V gene's germline CDR1 is MDHEN and CDR2 SYDVKM. There are 14 residues in the CDR3. The trim removed 3 bases at V and 1 base at J, leaving 2 bases unmatched. CDR3 amino acids: CASSLGTANTEAFF. CDR3 in DNA: TGTGCCAGCAGTTTGGGGACAGCGAACACTGAAGCTTTCTTT.

The chain combines TRBV28 with TRBJ2-5, with 10 bases matching TRBD2. CDR3 length equals 18 residues. The V gene's germline CDR1 is MDHEN and CDR2 SYDVKM. With V trimmed by 2 bases and J by 6 bases, 15 bases remained unmatched. The CDR3 sequence: CASSLPRTSGKGRQTQYF. CDR3 bases: TGTGCCAGCAGTTTACCTCGGACTAGCGGCAAGGGGAGGCAGACCCAGTACTTC.

This sequence joins TRBV11-2 and TRBJ2-1, with 9 bases identical to TRBD1. Trimming at V came to 5 bases and at J to 7 bases, leaving 15 bases not matched to a gene. Per germline, CDR1 SGHAT and CDR2 FQNNGV. The CDR3 runs to 17 residues. In DNA form, the CDR3 reads TGTGCCAGCAGCCAAATCCCTCCCGGGACAGGGTTTAATGAGCAGTTCTTC. Translated, it gives CASSQIPPGTGFNEQFF.